This is a list of T cell receptor beta chains from one sample in a study of cytomegalovirus exposure and HLA in healthy donors. Using immunoSEQ multiplex PCR, the repertoire was profiled, and TCRdb retains in-frame clones only, with some absent. The table lists 100,000 to 150,000 clones, around 73% of them singletons. The sequenced sample was PBMCs. Receptor source: a human donor in good health. The CDR3 runs from the conserved cysteine through the conserved F or W. The D gene is left open where the match is weak. Expanded clones get a size class; other rows say once, few or many, or leave the size out.

>-|TRBV29-1|-|TRBJ2-1
TGCAGCGTTGGCGGTCTACAGGCCCCCACCCCCTACAATGAGCAGTTCTTC
CSVGGLQAPTPYNEQFF
>TRBD1|TRBV7-3|-|TRBJ1-1
TGTGCCAGCAGCCCGGTGACAGGGGGTGAAGCTTTCTTT
CASSPVTGGEAFF
>-|TRBV30|-|TRBJ1-1
TGTGCCTGGAGTGAACGGGGGGGCACTGAAGCTTTCTTT
CAWSERGGTEAFF
>TRBD1|TRBV27|once|TRBJ1-4
TGTGCCAGCAGTTTACTTGGGACAGGGCCTGAAAAACTGTTTTTT
CASSLLGTGPEKLFF
>-|TRBV6-5|-|TRBJ1-1
TGTGCCAGCAGTCTCAGGGGTAGAAGCACTGAAGCTTTCTTT
CASSLRGRSTEAFF
>-|TRBV28|-|TRBJ2-5
TGTGCCAGCAGTTTTGGGGGGGGCCGTGAGACCCAGTACTTC
CASSFGGGRETQYF
>-|TRBV19|-|TRBJ1-1
TGTGCCAGTAGCCCCCATCGGAGGGAGCTAAACACTGAAGCTTTCTTT
CASSPHRRELNTEAFF
>TRBD1|TRBV30|-|TRBJ2-2
TGTGCCTGGAACCCCTCGGGACAGATAATCACCGGGGAGCTGTTTTTT
CAWNPSGQIITGELFF
>-|TRBV29-1|-|TRBJ1-2
TGCAGCTCATGGGACTTCTTCGGCTACACCTTC
CSSWDFFGYTF
>-|TRBV27|few|TRBJ1-2
TGTGCCAGCAGTCTAGCCGGGTCTAACTATGGCTACACCTTC
CASSLAGSNYGYTF
>-|TRBV10-2|-|TRBJ2-3
TGCGCCAGCGAGGGTTTTGGACTACACACAGATACGCAGTATTTT
CASEGFGLHTDTQYF
>-|TRBV5-1|once|TRBJ2-2
TGCGCCAGCAGCTTGAATCTGGTTCAGACCGGGGAGCTGTTTTTT
CASSLNLVQTGELFF
>-|TRBV6-5|-|TRBJ2-7
TGTGCCAGCAGTTACACTTCCTCCTACGAGCAGTACTTC
CASSYTSSYEQYF
>-|TRBV15|-|TRBJ2-7
TGTGCCACCAGCAGCAGCGCGACGGACTACGAGCAGTACTTC
CATSSSATDYEQYF
>-|TRBV12-5|-|TRBJ1-2
TGTGCTAGTGGTCTCGGGATCAACTATGGCTACACCTTC
CASGLGINYGYTF
>-|TRBV4-3|-|TRBJ1-2
TGCGCCAGCAGCCCCCGGACAGCTAACTATGGCTACACCTTC
CASSPRTANYGYTF
>TRBD1|TRBV10-3|-|TRBJ2-1
TGTGCCATCAGCGATCCCAGGGGGCGTAGGGTTGATGAGCAGTTCTTC
CAISDPRGRRVDEQFF
>TRBD1|TRBV27|-|TRBJ2-7
TGTGCCAGCAGTTGGGGGACAGGGCATCGCGAGCAGTACTTC
CASSWGTGHREQYF
>TRBD2|TRBV30|-|TRBJ2-7
TGTGCCTGCCTAGCGGGGGGGAAGAACGAGCAGTACTTC
CACLAGGKNEQYF
>TRBD2|TRBV13|-|TRBJ2-7
TGTGCCAGCCGTAGCGGGGGCCTCCTACGGGCCGAGCAGTACTTC
CASRSGGLLRAEQYF
>-|TRBV6-1|-|TRBJ1-1
TGTGCCAGCAGTGAAAGGGGGGGGCGGGACACTGAAGCTTTCTTT
CASSERGGRDTEAFF
>TRBD1|TRBV9|-|TRBJ2-2
TGTGCCAGCAGTGGACAGGGAGGTTCGGTTAACACCGGGGAGCTGTTTTTT
CASSGQGGSVNTGELFF
>-|TRBV15|-|TRBJ2-5
TGTGCCACCAGCAGAGATCGGACTTCGAAAGAGACCCAGTACTTC
CATSRDRTSKETQYF
>-|TRBV29-1|-|TRBJ2-7
TGCAGCGTTGAAGAAGGGAGGCACCACTCCTACGAGCAGTACTTC
CSVEEGRHHSYEQYF
>-|TRBV19|-|TRBJ2-6
TGTGCCAGTAGTGCGTATATCTCTGGGGCCAACGTCCTGACTTTC
CASSAYISGANVLTF
>TRBD2|TRBV5-1|-|TRBJ2-5
TGCGCCAGCAGCTCCCCGGGAGGGGAAGAGACCCAGTACTTC
CASSSPGGEETQYF
>-|TRBV5-5|-|TRBJ1-5
TGTGCCAGCAGCTTAGGTAAGGGGAATCAGCCCCAGCATTTT
CASSLGKGNQPQHF
>TRBD2|TRBV19|-|TRBJ2-3
TGTGCCAGTAGTCCCGCGGGACTAGCGGGAGTAGGAGATACGCAGTATTTT
CASSPAGLAGVGDTQYF
>-|TRBV7-9|-|TRBJ2-5
TGTGCCAGCAGCCCCTGGCGGGGACAAGAGACCCAGTACTTC
CASSPWRGQETQYF
>-|TRBV30|once|TRBJ2-1
TGTGCCGGGGCAACTACCGGAGCTAGTCGAAACAATGAGCAGTTCTTC
CAGATTGASRNNEQFF
>-|TRBV7-9|-|TRBJ2-1
TGTGCCAGCAGCCCACAACTAGCAAGGACCTACAATGAGCAGTTCTTC
CASSPQLARTYNEQFF
>TRBD2|TRBV4-1|-|TRBJ2-1
TGCGCCAGCAGCCATCGAAACAGTTGGAGACTAGCGGGGGGGCTGAATGAGCAGTTCTTC
CASSHRNSWRLAGGLNEQFF
>-|TRBV11-2|-|TRBJ2-7
TGTGCCAGCAGCACAAAAGGGGCACCCTCCTACGAGCAGTACTTC
CASSTKGAPSYEQYF
>TRBD1|TRBV19|-|TRBJ1-5
TGTGCCAGTAGTATAGCCGGGCGGGACAGACTGTATAGCAATCAGCCCCAGCATTTT
CASSIAGRDRLYSNQPQHF
>TRBD1|TRBV6-5|-|TRBJ2-7
TGTGCCAGCAGTTACCTCGACAGGGCTGCCTACGAGCAGTACTTC
CASSYLDRAAYEQYF
>-|TRBV5-1|-|TRBJ2-3
TGCGCCAGCAGGATCCAGGGAACTAGCACAGATACGCAGTATTTT
CASRIQGTSTDTQYF
>-|TRBV9|few|TRBJ2-6
TGTGCCAGCAGGGAGGGGGCCCTACCTGGGGCCAACGTCCTGACTTTC
CASREGALPGANVLTF
>TRBD1|TRBV27|-|TRBJ2-7
TGTGCCAGCAGTCCCCGCCGGGACAGGTCCTCCTACGAGCAGTACTTC
CASSPRRDRSSYEQYF
>-|TRBV6-6|-|TRBJ2-7
TGTGCCAGCAGTGAGGTCACGGCGGGGAATGAGCAGTACTTC
CASSEVTAGNEQYF
>TRBD1|TRBV14|-|TRBJ1-6
TGTGCCAGCAGGAGGGACTTGCAGGGGGATTCACCCCTCCACTTT
CASRRDLQGDSPLHF
>TRBD1|TRBV4-1|-|TRBJ2-2
TGCGCCAGCAGCCACCCCGGACAGGGGCGGAAGGACACCGGGGAGCTGTTTTTT
CASSHPGQGRKDTGELFF
>TRBD2|TRBV19|-|TRBJ2-2
TGTGCCAGCCACCCCCCGGCTAGCGGGGGAACCGGGGAGCTGTTTTTT
CASHPPASGGTGELFF
>-|TRBV19|once|TRBJ2-5
TGTGCCAGTAGTAACTCCAGGGCCGGGGAGACCCAGTACTTC
CASSNSRAGETQYF
>-|TRBV2|-|TRBJ2-7
TGTGCCAGCAGTGAAAGCGGTTACGAGCAGTACTTC
CASSESGYEQYF
>-|TRBV13|-|TRBJ1-1
TGTGCCAGCAGCTCGGGGGGAGCCACTGAAGCTTTCTTT
CASSSGGATEAFF
>-|TRBV19|-|TRBJ1-5
TGTGCCAGCAGGACTACAGAGAATAGCAATCAGCCCCAGCATTTT
CASRTTENSNQPQHF
>-|TRBV18|-|TRBJ2-7
TGTGCCAGCTCACCCGCCTACGAGCAGTACTTC
CASSPAYEQYF
>TRBD1|TRBV15|-|TRBJ2-5
TGTGCCACCAGCAGAGAGAGAGGGGCGAACCCGGGACAGGGGTCTAACGAGTACTTC
CATSRERGANPGQGSNEYF
>-|TRBV7-9|once|TRBJ1-2
TGTGCCAGCAGCTTAGCCGGCGCAGGCTATGGCTACACCTTC
CASSLAGAGYGYTF
>-|TRBV7-9|-|TRBJ1-2
TGTGCCAGCAGCTTCCGGCAGGGGCCTAACTATGGCTACACCTTC
CASSFRQGPNYGYTF
>-|TRBV15|-|TRBJ1-6
TGTGCCACCAGCAGAGGGCCCGGGGGGGGCGGGAATTCACCCCTCCACTTT
CATSRGPGGGGNSPLHF
>TRBD1|TRBV25-1|-|TRBJ2-3
TGTGCCAGCAGCAAGACAGGGGGCACAGATACGCAGTATTTT
CASSKTGGTDTQYF